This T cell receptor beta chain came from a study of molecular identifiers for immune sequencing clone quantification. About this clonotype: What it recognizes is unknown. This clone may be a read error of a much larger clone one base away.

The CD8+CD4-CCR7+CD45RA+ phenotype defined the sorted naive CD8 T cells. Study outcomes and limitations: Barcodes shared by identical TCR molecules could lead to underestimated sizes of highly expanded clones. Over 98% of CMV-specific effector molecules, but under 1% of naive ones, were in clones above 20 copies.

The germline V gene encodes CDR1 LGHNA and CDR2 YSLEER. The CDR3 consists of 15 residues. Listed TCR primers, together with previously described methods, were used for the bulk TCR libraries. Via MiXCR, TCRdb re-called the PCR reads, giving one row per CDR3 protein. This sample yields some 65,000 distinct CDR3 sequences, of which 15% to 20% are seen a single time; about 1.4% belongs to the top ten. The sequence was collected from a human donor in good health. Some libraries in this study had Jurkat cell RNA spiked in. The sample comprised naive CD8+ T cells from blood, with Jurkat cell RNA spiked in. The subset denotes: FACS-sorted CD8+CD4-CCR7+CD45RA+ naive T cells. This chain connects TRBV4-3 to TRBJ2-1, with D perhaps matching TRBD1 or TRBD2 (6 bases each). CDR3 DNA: TGCACCAGCAGCCAAGACCCGAAGGGGGGCAATGAGCAGTTCTTC. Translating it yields CTSSQDPKGGNEQFF.